The 8 T cell receptor beta chains listed next were all sequenced from one sample in a study of STAT5B mutations in CD4+ large granular lymphocyte leukemia. The method was immunoSEQ multiplex PCR; TCRdb's version includes in-frame clones alone and lacks a portion of them. Of about 23,000 clones in the sample, over 60% were seen once. The sample was CD4+ T cells from blood buffy coats. The receptor set was obtained from a human donor in good health.

This clone was detected a few times. The gene calls are TRBV5-1 and TRBJ1-5; D is ambiguous. This CDR3 region has 13 residues. CDR1 is SGHRS and CDR2 is YFSETQ in the germline V gene. Trimming stripped 4 bases from V and 9 bases from J, with 14 bases between. The CDR3 sequence is CASSQLLDGPQHF. DNA of the CDR3: TGCGCCAGCAGCCAACTCCTTGATGGGCCCCAGCATTTT.

This chain joins TRBV11-1 and TRBJ1-2; D is uncertain. CDR3 length equals 13 residues. In germline, CDR1 is SGHAT, CDR2 FQDESV (reference sequence). Trimming shortened V by 1 base and J by 3 bases, and 6 bases separated the two germline ends. For the CDR3, the DNA is TGTGCCAGCAGCTTAGGGACGGACTATGGCTACACCTTC. Protein sequence: CASSLGTDYGYTF.

The chain joins TRBV6-6 to TRBJ2-1; 15 nucleotides match TRBD2. Germline CDR1 is MNHNY and CDR2 is SVGAGI (reference sequence). The V and J ends lost 7 bases and 12 bases, in that order; junction bases with no gene match: 10. This CDR3 is 15 amino acids long. CDR3 coding DNA: TGTGCCAGCAACCAAAGGACTAGCGGGAGGGCCAGGCAGTTCTTC. Residues: CASNQRTSGRARQFF.

The CDR3 DNA reads TGTGCCATCAGCTCTAGCGGGAGTGGGGACTATACGCAGTATTTT. Its translation is CAISSSGSGDYTQYF. The chain has TRBV10-3 and TRBJ2-3, with TRBD2 matching over 10 bases. The germline V gene encodes CDR1 ENHRY and CDR2 SYGVKD. V lost 6 bases to trimming and J lost 7 bases; unmatched junction nucleotides: 10. CDR3 length: 15 amino acids.

This chain links TRBV2 with TRBJ1-1; the D gene is possibly TRBD1 (6 bases). CDR3 size: 15 residues. V was shortened by 11 bases and J by 7 bases, with 26 bases between the two germline ends. CDR1 and CDR2 (germline): SNHLY, FYNNEI. CDR3 coding DNA: TGTGCCTCCACCCAACAGGGAGATCCTGGGCGTGAAGCTTTCTTT. Translated, it gives CASTQQGDPGREAFF. The variable domain in full, with the rest retrieved from reference TRBV2 and TRBJ1-1, is EPEVTQTPSHQVTQMGQEVILRCVPISNHLYFYWYRQILGQKVEFLVSFYNNEISEKSEIFDDQFSVERPDGSNFTLKIRSTKLEDSAMYFCASTQQGDPGREAFFGQGTRLTVV.

V is TRBV10-2 and J is TRBJ1-5; D is uncertain. Trimming stripped 2 bases from V and 1 base from J, with 9 bases between. This CDR3 is 15 amino acids long. The V gene's germline CDR1 is WSHSY and CDR2 SAAADI. The CDR3 protein is CASSEGFISNQPQHF. The CDR3 region has the DNA TGCGCCAGCAGTGAGGGGTTTATAAGCAATCAGCCCCAGCATTTT.

This sequence joins TRBV30 and TRBJ2-5; D gene unclear. Germline loops: CDR1 GTSNPN, CDR2 SVGIG (reference sequence). The CDR3 runs 11 residues. V was cut by 0 bases and J by 5 bases, with 4 bases left in between. The DNA for the CDR3 is TGTGCCTGGAGTGTACCGGAGACCCAGTACTTC. Protein: CAWSVPETQYF.

The rearrangement joins TRBV6-5 to TRBJ2-1, with D unresolved. There are 11 residues in the CDR3. Germline V gene lookup returns CDR1 MNHEY and CDR2 SVGAGI. Trimming took off 8 bases at V and 4 bases at J, with 6 bases between the two ends. The CDR3 spells CASQQYNEQFF. The CDR3 region has the DNA TGTGCCAGCCAACAATACAATGAGCAGTTCTTC.